The 26 T cell receptor beta chains listed next were all sequenced from one sample in a study of OX40 agonist ivuxolimab in advanced cancers. Here immunoSEQ multiplex PCR was the method, and the copy in TCRdb shows in-frame clones only, minus some. The repertoire holds 60,000 to 85,000 clones, about 89% seen once, with 3.5% to 4.5% in the top ten. The input for sequencing was CD4+ or CD8+ T cells sorted from blood, taken in a trial of the OX40 agonist ivuxolimab. The receptors derive from an adult with an advanced solid tumor such as melanoma, head and neck, liver or kidney cancer.

The chain links TRBV6-1 to TRBJ1-1, with no clear D. This CDR3 contains 16 residues. V lost 2 bases and J 1 base, leaving 14 bases between the germline ends. Germline V gene lookup returns CDR1 MNHNS and CDR2 SASEGT. CDR3 region: CASSERSRPANTEAFF. CDR3 nucleotide sequence: TGTGCCAGCAGTGAACGATCAAGGCCAGCGAACACTGAAGCTTTCTTT.

The V and J genes are TRBV9 and TRBJ1-5; 12 nucleotides align to TRBD1. This CDR3 is 16 amino acids long. Trimming took 3 bases from V and 2 from J; bases not matched to a gene: 3. Looked up from germline, CDR1 is SGDLS and CDR2 is YYNGEE. The CDR3 DNA reads TGTGCCAGCAGCGAGGGGACAGGGGGCCGCAATCAGCCCCAGCATTTT. Its translation is CASSEGTGGRNQPQHF.

The gene calls are TRBV19 and TRBJ2-7, with TRBD1 identical over 7 bases. The V gene's germline CDR1 is LNHDA and CDR2 SQIVND (reference sequence). Losses at the gene ends were 3 bases for V and 3 bases for J; bases not matched to a gene: 8. This CDR3 is 15 amino acids long. CDR3 nucleotides: TGTGCCAGTAGTATCGGTCGACAGGGAATCTACGAGCAGTACTTC. Translated: CASSIGRQGIYEQYF.

The chain has TRBV27 and TRBJ2-1; 12 positions agree with TRBD2. V gave up 5 bases and J gave up 8 bases; unmatched junction bases: 10. The germline V gene has CDR1 MNHEY and CDR2 SMNVEV (reference sequence). The CDR3 spans 16 residues. For the CDR3, the DNA is TGTGCCAGCAGTAACCTTCTAGCGGGAGGGCCTTATGAGCAGTTCTTC. This sequence encodes CASSNLLAGGPYEQFF.

The chain employs TRBV6-6 and TRBJ1-4, with 7 bases that match TRBD1. Trimming removed 2 bases from V and 2 bases from J; junction bases left unmatched: 2. This CDR3 has 15 amino acids. Germline CDR1 and CDR2: MNHNY and SVGAGI (reference sequence). Here the CDR3 reads CASSYQGGTNEKLFF. The CDR3 DNA sequence: TGTGCCAGCAGTTACCAGGGGGGCACTAATGAAAAACTGTTTTTT.

The rearrangement links TRBV28 to TRBJ2-7, with D tentatively TRBD2 (5 bases). Trimming left V 7 bases short and J 7 bases short, with 17 bases between. CDR3 size: 13 residues. Looked up from germline, CDR1 is MDHEN and CDR2 is SYDVKM. The CDR3 spells CASTLDGGREQYF. The CDR3 DNA reads TGTGCCAGCACCCTGGACGGAGGACGGGAGCAGTACTTC. Drawing the rest from reference TRBV28 and TRBJ2-7, the complete variable domain is DVKVTQSSRYLVKRTGEKVFLECVQDMDHENMFWYRQDPGLGLRLIYFSYDVKMKEKGDIPEGYSVSREKKERFSLILESASTNQTSMYLCASTLDGGREQYFGPGTRLTVT.

The DNA of the CDR3 is TGTGCCAGCTCCCCCGGGACAGGTTACGAGCAGTACTTC. Translation: CASSPGTGYEQYF. V and J are TRBV6-4 and TRBJ2-7; 8 positions match TRBD1. The CDR3 spans 13 residues. The germline V gene encodes CDR1 MRHNA and CDR2 SNTAGT. V was pared by 8 bases and J by 4 bases, with 7 bases of the junction left unmatched.

This clone was detected only once. V usage is TRBV5-6 and J usage is TRBJ2-1; D may be TRBD1 or TRBD2 (5 bases each). The CDR3 is 17 amino acids. The V gene's germline CDR1 is SGHDT and CDR2 YYEEEE. V gave up 0 bases and J gave up 2 bases, with 15 bases separating them. CDR3 DNA sequence: TGTGCCAGCAGCTTGGTTGTGGGGGTGGCGGCCTACAATGAGCAGTTCTTC. Translating gives CASSLVVGVAAYNEQFF.

The gene calls are TRBV5-1 and TRBJ1-6, with TRBD1 as a possible D gene (6 bases). Germline loops: CDR1 SGHRS, CDR2 YFSETQ. V lost 4 bases to trimming and J lost 8 bases, with 13 bases between them. The CDR3 consists of 14 residues. The chain's CDR3 is CASSGTGNDSPLHF. In DNA form, the CDR3 reads TGCGCCAGCAGCGGTACAGGGAACGATTCACCCCTCCACTTT.

The chain combines TRBV5-4 with TRBJ1-2, with TRBD1 identical over 11 bases. Germline-derived CDR1 and CDR2 are SGHNT and YYREEE (reference sequence). This CDR3 comprises 15 residues. The V and J ends lost 0 bases and 9 bases, in that order; junction bases with no gene match: 7. CDR3 bases: TGTGCCAGCAGCTTGGCCGGGACAGGGGGACCGAGCTACACCTTC. Amino acids: CASSLAGTGGPSYTF.

This chain uses TRBV4-2 with TRBJ2-2; D may be TRBD1 or TRBD2 (5 bases each). The CDR3 is made up of 17 amino acids. V lost 4 bases and J 3 bases, leaving 18 bases between the germline ends. Germline V gene data show CDR1 as LGHNA and CDR2 as YNFKEQ. In DNA form, the CDR3 reads TGTGCCAGCAGCCCTCATGGGGCGGGCGCCGACACCGGGGAGCTGTTTTTT. It is translated as CASSPHGAGADTGELFF.

V usage is TRBV5-1 and J usage is TRBJ1-1, with D possibly being TRBD1 (5 bases). V was clipped by 5 bases and J by 6 bases, with 17 bases between them. Germline V gives CDR1 SGHRS, CDR2 YFSETQ. CDR3 length equals 14 residues. In DNA, the CDR3 is TGCGCCAGCAGACCCAGGGAGGGGAATCCTGAAGCTTTCTTT. This codes for CASRPREGNPEAFF.

CDR3 DNA sequence: TGTGCCAGCAGCCCCTACGAGCAGTACTTC. Protein product: CASSPYEQYF. The V gene is TRBV6-5, the J gene TRBJ2-7; D remains unclear. V lost 6 bases, J lost 2 bases, and 2 bases lay in between. Germline CDR1 is MNHEY and CDR2 is SVGAGI. CDR3 length equals 10 residues.

This CDR3 reads CASSYRGQGAYEQYF. The CDR3, as DNA: TGTGCCAGCAGTTACAGGGGACAGGGCGCCTACGAGCAGTACTTC. The chain recombines TRBV2 with TRBJ2-7, with 9 bases identical to TRBD1. Germline V CDR1 and CDR2: SNHLY, FYNNEI. The CDR3 is 15 amino acids. Unmatched junction bases numbered 7, after V lost 5 bases and J lost 2 bases.

This chain links TRBV28 with TRBJ2-1; 13 bases are a match to TRBD2. This CDR3 contains 18 residues. Germline V lookup: CDR1 MDHEN, CDR2 SYDVKM. After removal of 7 bases from V and 0 bases from J, the junction contained 9 bases not matched to a gene. The CDR3 DNA is TGTGCCAGCACAGGACTAGCGGGAGCTTCCAGCTCCTACAATGAGCAGTTCTTC. This translates into CASTGLAGASSSYNEQFF.

The genes are TRBV18 and TRBJ2-5, with 8 bases aligning to TRBD1. In germline, CDR1 is KGHSH, CDR2 LQKENI. V gave up 6 bases and J gave up 2 bases; unmatched junction bases: 5. This CDR3 spans 14 amino acids. CDR3 sequence: CASSRGQGQETQYF. CDR3 DNA sequence: TGTGCCAGCTCGCGCGGACAGGGACAAGAGACCCAGTACTTC.

The chain is built from TRBV5-1 and TRBJ1-3, with D perhaps matching TRBD1 (6 bases). The V end lost 4 bases, the J end lost 2 bases, and 10 bases lay between the germline ends. The CDR3 loop spans 14 amino acids. The V gene's germline CDR1 is SGHRS and CDR2 YFSETQ. The CDR3 reads CASSPGTTGNTIYF. The CDR3 nucleotides read TGCGCCAGCAGCCCCGGGACAACTGGAAACACCATATATTTT.

The chain combines TRBV19 with TRBJ2-1, with TRBD2 as a possible D gene (5 bases). The V end was cut by 4 bases, the J end by 0 bases, with 13 bases between. Germline values: CDR1 LNHDA, CDR2 SQIVND (reference sequence). CDR3 size: 16 residues. The CDR3 loop reads CASSTRDASSYNEQFF. The CDR3 region has the DNA TGTGCCAGTAGTACCCGGGATGCGAGCTCCTACAATGAGCAGTTCTTC.

CDR3 DNA sequence: TGTGCCAGCAGCTTCGGCTCTGGGACAGATACGCAGTATTTT. It yields the protein CASSFGSGTDTQYF. The chain couples TRBV7-9 to TRBJ2-3; no reliable D call. The CDR3 spans 14 residues. CDR1 is SEHNR, CDR2 FQNEAQ, per germline (reference sequence). The V gene lost 3 bases and the J gene lost 3 bases, with 10 bases spanning the gap.

This chain links TRBV14 with TRBJ2-6; D remains unclear. This CDR3 spans 15 amino acids. Germline values: CDR1 SGHDN, CDR2 FVKESK. Trimming cost V 1 base and J 4 bases, with 8 bases left between them. CDR3 nucleotide sequence: TGTGCCAGCAGCCAAGGAGCAATCGGGGCCAACGTCCTGACTTTC. Its translation: CASSQGAIGANVLTF.

V and J are TRBV2 and TRBJ2-6, with TRBD1 identical over 7 bases. CDR3 length: 15 amino acids. The V gene end was trimmed by 6 bases and the J gene end by 2 bases; junction bases not matched to a gene: 4. CDR1 and CDR2 from the germline V gene are SNHLY and FYNNEI. CDR3 in DNA: TGTGCCAGCAGGTCGACAGGGACTGGGGCCAACGTCCTGACTTTC. This codes for CASRSTGTGANVLTF.

For the CDR3, the DNA is TGTGCCAGCAGTGATCAGGGAATGCGCCAGCCCCAGCATTTT. Translated, it gives CASSDQGMRQPQHF. The rearrangement uses TRBV6-1 and TRBJ1-5; D possibly corresponds to TRBD1 (5 bases). This CDR3 contains 14 residues. Looked up from germline, CDR1 is MNHNS and CDR2 is SASEGT. Trimming cost V 3 bases and J 7 bases, with 13 bases left between them.

The chain has TRBV11-3 and TRBJ2-5; no clear D. CDR3 length: 15 amino acids. Germline-derived CDR1 and CDR2 are SGHNT and YENEEA. Between the trimmed V and J ends, which lost 5 bases and 5 bases, there was a span of 18 bases. DNA for the CDR3: TGTGCCAGCAGCCCCCTGGGCAACCGCGGCGAGACCCAGTACTTC. Its translation: CASSPLGNRGETQYF.

This clone is classed as large. The chain uses TRBV19 and TRBJ1-1; 10 positions agree with TRBD1. The germline V gene encodes CDR1 LNHDA and CDR2 SQIVND (reference sequence). This CDR3 is 18 amino acids long. Trimming at V came to 6 bases and at J to 1 base, leaving 14 bases not matched to a gene. CDR3 bases: TGTGCCAGTAGCGAGATGACAGGGGGCCTCACAGGGAACACTGAAGCTTTCTTT. This encodes CASSEMTGGLTGNTEAFF.

The gene calls are TRBV7-3 and TRBJ1-1; 8 nucleotides match TRBD1. CDR3 length: 14 amino acids. Trimming removed 6 bases from V and 1 base from J; junction bases left unmatched: 4. Germline CDR1 reads SGHTA; CDR2 reads FQGTGA. CDR3 residues: CASRPGGPNTEAFF. As DNA, the CDR3 is TGTGCCAGCAGACCAGGGGGCCCGAACACTGAAGCTTTCTTT.

This clone was counted between two and nine times. CDR3 loop: CASSGRQPNTEAFF. In DNA form, the CDR3 reads TGTGCCAGCAGTGGAAGACAGCCGAACACTGAAGCTTTCTTT. The chain couples TRBV6-1 to TRBJ1-1; D is possibly TRBD1 (5 bases). The V gene lost 4 bases and the J gene lost 1 base, with 10 bases spanning the gap. Germline loops: CDR1 MNHNS, CDR2 SASEGT. This CDR3 spans 14 amino acids.